Shown below are 5 T cell receptor beta chains from a single sample sequenced in a study of cytomegalovirus exposure and HLA in healthy donors. The PCR was carried out with 60 Vbeta primers and 13 Jbeta primers. Profiled with immunoSEQ multiplex PCR; TCRdb holds only in-frame clones, not every one. In the table there are approximately 190,000 clones, roughly 80% of which are singletons. Sample: PBMCs. The receptors stem from a woman under 30 in good health and CMV-seronegative.

This chain uses TRBV7-2 with TRBJ1-5, with D hard to call. The germline CDR1 and CDR2 sequences are SGHTA and FQGNSA. This CDR3 comprises 13 residues. V was trimmed by 2 bases and J by 7 bases, leaving 9 bases between them. The CDR3 DNA is TGTGCCAGCAGCTTAAACGAGGGCCAGCCCCAGCATTTT. As protein: CASSLNEGQPQHF.

The chain has TRBV6-6 and TRBJ1-5; D might be TRBD1 (5 bases). This CDR3 has 14 amino acids. Between the trimmed V and J ends, which lost 5 bases and 5 bases, there was a span of 13 bases. Germline lookup yields CDR1 MNHNY and CDR2 SVGAGI (reference sequence). CDR3 loop: CASSNRQTHQPQHF. DNA for the CDR3: TGTGCCAGCAGTAATAGACAGACACATCAGCCCCAGCATTTT.

This chain links TRBV19 with TRBJ2-1; D is undetermined. The germline V gene has CDR1 LNHDA and CDR2 SQIVND (reference sequence). With 0 bases removed from V and 7 bases from J, the gap between germline ends came to 7 bases. CDR3 size: 13 residues. The CDR3 nucleotides are TGTGCCAGTAGTATAGAATTCGGGAATGAGCAGTTCTTC. Translated, it gives CASSIEFGNEQFF.

This clone came up once. The chain couples TRBV28 to TRBJ2-3; 7 bases are a match to TRBD2. Germline V gene sequence: CDR1 MDHEN, CDR2 SYDVKM. J gave up 5 bases and V 4 bases, and 24 bases lay outside the gene matches. The CDR3 spans 20 residues. CDR3 nucleotide sequence: TGTGCCAGCAGTTCGCCTTACCCCACTGGGAACCGCGGGAGCGGAGATACGCAGTATTTT. Translation gives CASSSPYPTGNRGSGDTQYF.

The chain couples TRBV30 to TRBJ1-6; D perhaps matches TRBD1 (6 bases). The CDR3 is made up of 14 amino acids. V lost 1 base and J lost 9, with 13 bases in between. Germline V gives CDR1 GTSNPN, CDR2 SVGIG (reference sequence). CDR3 in amino acids: CAWSEQGRSSPLHF. In DNA form, the CDR3 reads TGTGCCTGGAGTGAGCAGGGGCGTTCTTCACCCCTCCACTTT.